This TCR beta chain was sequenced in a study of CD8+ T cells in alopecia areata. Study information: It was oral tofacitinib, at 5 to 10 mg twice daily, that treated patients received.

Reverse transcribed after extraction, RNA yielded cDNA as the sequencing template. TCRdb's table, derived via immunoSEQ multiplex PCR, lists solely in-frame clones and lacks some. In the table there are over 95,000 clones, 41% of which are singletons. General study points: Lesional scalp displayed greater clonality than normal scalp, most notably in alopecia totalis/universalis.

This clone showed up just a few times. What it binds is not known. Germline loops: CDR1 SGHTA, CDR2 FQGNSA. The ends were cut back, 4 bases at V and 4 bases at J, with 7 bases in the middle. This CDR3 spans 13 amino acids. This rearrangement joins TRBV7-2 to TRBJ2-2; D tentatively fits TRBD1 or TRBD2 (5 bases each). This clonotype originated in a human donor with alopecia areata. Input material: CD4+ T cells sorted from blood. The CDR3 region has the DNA TGTGCCAGCAGCTGGGACCTCACCGGGGAGCTGTTTTTT. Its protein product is CASSWDLTGELFF.